One and the same sample provided the 28 T cell receptor beta chains below, sequenced in a study of blood T cell repertoires in COVID-19. TCRdb's copy holds only in-frame clones and misses some; the assay was immunoSEQ multiplex PCR. The table lists 200,000 to 250,000 clones, 83% of them singletons. The sample comprised peripheral blood. These receptor sequences come from a woman under 40 with COVID-19, enrolled during active disease.

The chain uses TRBV7-2 and TRBJ1-4; D is unresolved. Germline V gene data show CDR1 as SGHTA and CDR2 as FQGNSA. This CDR3 region has 14 residues. Between the trimmed V and J ends, which lost 2 bases and 8 bases, there was a span of 12 bases. The CDR3 spells CASSLRSAGEKLFF. DNA of the CDR3: TGTGCCAGCAGCTTAAGGAGTGCCGGGGAAAAACTGTTTTTT.

This clone appeared a few times. The chain joins TRBV18 to TRBJ2-6; D is perhaps TRBD1 (5 bases). Germline values: CDR1 KGHSH, CDR2 LQKENI. V was shortened by 6 bases and J by 0 bases, with 9 bases between the two germline ends. This CDR3 region has 15 residues. The CDR3 here is CASSRQISGANVLTF. The CDR3 DNA reads as TGTGCCAGCTCTAGACAGATCTCTGGGGCCAACGTCCTGACTTTC.

The chain links TRBV24-1 to TRBJ2-3; D is ambiguous. Trimming removed 0 bases at V and 2 bases at J, with 2 bases between. Germline V gives CDR1 KGHDR, CDR2 SFDVKD. The CDR3 covers 13 residues. The CDR3 DNA sequence: TGTGCCACCAGTGATTTGCACACAGATACGCAGTATTTT. Amino acid sequence: CATSDLHTDTQYF.

This chain's CDR3 is CASSETTGATGELFF. DNA for the CDR3: TGTGCCAGCAGTGAGACGACAGGGGCCACCGGGGAGCTGTTTTTT. The J gene is TRBJ2-2, the V gene TRBV6-1; 8 bases align to TRBD1. Looked up from germline, CDR1 is MNHNS and CDR2 is SASEGT. V lost 3 bases to trimming and J lost 4 bases; unmatched junction nucleotides: 4. The length of the CDR3 is 15 residues.

This clone was counted many times. This rearrangement joins TRBV29-1 to TRBJ2-2; 13 bases are a match to TRBD2. Germline V gene data show CDR1 as SQVTM and CDR2 as ANQGSEA. This CDR3 region has 17 residues. With 5 bases clipped from V and 4 bases from J, the junction kept 10 bases outside the gene matches. CDR3 loop: CSVPGTSGIFTTGELFF. The CDR3 nucleotides read TGCAGCGTTCCCGGGACTAGCGGGATCTTTACCACCGGGGAGCTGTTTTTT.

The V and J genes are TRBV11-2 and TRBJ1-3; 8 bases agree with TRBD1. Germline CDR1 and CDR2: SGHAT and FQNNGV. V lost 4 bases and J lost 0; bases outside the gene matches: 5. This CDR3 has 16 amino acids. CDR3 in amino acids: CASSSHRGGSGNTIYF. CDR3 DNA: TGTGCCAGCAGCTCGCACAGGGGGGGCTCTGGAAACACCATATATTTT.

The genes are TRBV7-9 and TRBJ2-7; perhaps TRBD2 as D (5 bases). The CDR3 length is 14 residues. The germline V gene encodes CDR1 SEHNR and CDR2 FQNEAQ (reference sequence). Trimming cost V 3 bases and J 7 bases, with 16 bases left between them. CDR3 bases: TGTGCCAGCAGCTTGGGTGTGGGAGTCGGGGAGCAGTACTTC. It is translated as CASSLGVGVGEQYF.

The chain couples TRBV28 to TRBJ2-3, with 8 bases matching TRBD1. This CDR3 spans 16 amino acids. With 5 bases clipped from V and 0 bases from J, the junction kept 7 bases outside the gene matches. Per germline, CDR1 MDHEN and CDR2 SYDVKM. The CDR3 nucleotides are TGTGCCAGCAGTCCGGACAGGGAAGGTAGCACAGATACGCAGTATTTT. It is translated as CASSPDREGSTDTQYF.

The chain recombines TRBV5-1 with TRBJ2-2; D is possibly TRBD1 (6 bases). V lost 5 bases, J lost 6 bases, and 20 bases lay in between. Germline values: CDR1 SGHRS, CDR2 YFSETQ. This CDR3 region has 16 residues. CDR3 in DNA: TGCGCCAGCAGATCTAGACAGGATGTCATCCCCGGGGAGCTGTTTTTT. Protein sequence: CASRSRQDVIPGELFF.

This clone has just one count. V gene TRBV5-4 combines with J gene TRBJ2-1; D is ambiguous. Germline CDR1 is SGHNT and CDR2 is YYREEE (reference sequence). Trimming removed 1 base from V and 7 bases from J, with 12 bases in between. The CDR3 sequence is 14 residues long. The CDR3 DNA reads as TGTGCCAGCAGCTTGAATGCAGTTCGAAATGAGCAGTTCTTC. It codes for CASSLNAVRNEQFF.

This rearrangement joins TRBV2 to TRBJ1-4, with 9 bases identical to TRBD1. With V trimmed by 6 bases and J by 2 bases, 1 base remained unmatched. This CDR3 has 14 residues. Per germline, CDR1 SNHLY and CDR2 FYNNEI. The CDR3 loop reads CASRTGGTNEKLFF. The CDR3 region has the DNA TGTGCCAGCAGGACAGGGGGGACTAATGAAAAACTGTTTTTT. The full variable domain, in which reference TRBV2 and TRBJ1-4 provide the parts outside the CDR3, is EPEVTQTPSHQVTQMGQEVILRCVPISNHLYFYWYRQILGQKVEFLVSFYNNEISEKSEIFDDQFSVERPDGSNFTLKIRSTKLEDSAMYFCASRTGGTNEKLFFGSGTQLSVL.

Worth noting for this clone: The junction differs from germline at one of its ends, possibly a read error. The V and J genes are TRBV12-3 or TRBV12-4 and TRBJ2-3; D possibly corresponds to TRBD2 (7 bases). The CDR3 has 12 amino acids. CDR3 nucleotide sequence: TGTGCCAGCAGTTTAATCGCGGGGGCCCACCTTTTT. As protein: CASSLIAGAHLF.

V gene TRBV27 combines with J gene TRBJ1-6; a possible D gene is TRBD1 (6 bases). V dropped 6 bases and J dropped 6 bases, with 18 bases sitting between them. Germline V gene sequence: CDR1 MNHEY, CDR2 SMNVEV (reference sequence). CDR3 length: 16 amino acids. Written as DNA, the CDR3 is TGTGCCAGCAGCCCACAGGGCGTCCTTCGTAATTCACCCCTCCACTTT. The encoded protein is CASSPQGVLRNSPLHF.

This chain links TRBV7-9 with TRBJ2-7, with 9 bases that match TRBD1. Per the germline V gene, CDR1 is SEHNR and CDR2 is FQNEAQ (reference sequence). The V segment lost 5 bases and the J segment 5 bases; nucleotides outside the gene matches: 7. CDR3 size: 14 residues. CDR3 loop: CASSRTWDRDEQYF. For the CDR3, the DNA is TGTGCCAGCAGCCGAACCTGGGACAGGGACGAGCAGTACTTC.

CDR3 loop: CASRTGGGYNEQFF. CDR3 nucleotide sequence: TGTGCCAGCAGGACGGGGGGAGGCTACAATGAGCAGTTCTTC. The chain joins TRBV2 to TRBJ2-1; TRBD2 matches at 7 bases. The CDR3 is 14 residues long. V shed 6 bases and J 3 bases; nucleotides not matched to a gene: 5. Germline CDR1 is SNHLY and CDR2 is FYNNEI. The full variable domain, with the rest looked up from reference TRBV2 and TRBJ2-1, is EPEVTQTPSHQVTQMGQEVILRCVPISNHLYFYWYRQILGQKVEFLVSFYNNEISEKSEIFDDQFSVERPDGSNFTLKIRSTKLEDSAMYFCASRTGGGYNEQFFGPGTRLTVL.

The chain couples TRBV7-2 to TRBJ1-2; 9 nucleotides match TRBD1. V lost 1 base to trimming and J lost 7 bases; unmatched junction nucleotides: 4. CDR3 length: 14 residues. Germline V gene data show CDR1 as SGHTA and CDR2 as FQGNSA. CDR3 nucleotide sequence: TGTGCCAGCAGCTTAGGACAGGGGGGCACTGGCTACACCTTC. It encodes CASSLGQGGTGYTF.

The chain joins TRBV7-3 to TRBJ2-1; the match to TRBD1 covers 9 bases. The CDR3 consists of 14 residues. Germline V gene data show CDR1 as SGHTA and CDR2 as FQGTGA. V trimming: 4 bases; J trimming: 8 bases; junction bases outside the gene matches: 6. The DNA of the CDR3 is TGTGCCAGCAGCTCCACAGGGGGCCGGGATGAGCAGTTCTTC. It translates to CASSSTGGRDEQFF.

This clone appeared a single time. CDR3 sequence reads: CAWSPTPTIGGTPNEKLFF. DNA for the CDR3: TGTGCCTGGAGTCCCACCCCCACTATTGGGGGGACCCCTAATGAAAAACTGTTTTTT. V is TRBV30 and J is TRBJ1-4; D is perhaps TRBD1 (5 bases). CDR1 GTSNPN and CDR2 SVGIG come from the germline V gene (reference sequence). The CDR3 is 19 amino acids. Trimming removed 2 bases from V and 3 bases from J, with 25 bases in between.

The chain carries TRBV7-3 and TRBJ2-7, with 14 nucleotides matching TRBD2. V dropped 5 bases and J dropped 4; count of bases not matched to a gene: 7. This CDR3 contains 16 residues. Germline CDR1 reads SGHTA; CDR2 reads FQGTGA. In nucleotides, the CDR3 is TGTGCCAGCAGCCTCGAGGGGACTAGCGGGGGTTACGAGCAGTACTTC. Protein sequence: CASSLEGTSGGYEQYF.

The chain couples TRBV7-2 to TRBJ2-3; 7 nucleotides agree with TRBD2. This CDR3 has 12 amino acids. Looked up from germline, CDR1 is SGHTA and CDR2 is FQGNSA. V was clipped by 0 bases and J by 9 bases; unmatched bases: 0. The chain's CDR3 is CASSLARETQYF. The CDR3 region has the DNA TGTGCCAGCAGCTTAGCGCGGGAGACGCAGTATTTT.

The J gene is TRBJ2-1, the V gene TRBV5-1, with D possibly TRBD1 on 5 matching bases. This CDR3 is built from 15 residues. The V end was cut by 0 bases, the J end by 4 bases, with 11 bases between. Germline V CDR1 and CDR2: SGHRS, YFSETQ. DNA for the CDR3: TGCGCCAGCAGCTTGGGTTCACAGGAATACAATGAGCAGTTCTTC. Its protein is CASSLGSQEYNEQFF.

This sequence joins TRBV3-1 (or the pseudogene TRBV3-2) and TRBJ2-2; D unclear. The V end was cut by 4 bases, the J end by 5 bases, with 8 bases between. This CDR3 is built from 13 residues. The germline V gene encodes CDR1 LGHDT and CDR2 YNNKEL (reference sequence). The CDR3, as DNA: TGTGCCAGCAGCCTTCAGTGGACCGGGGAGCTGTTTTTT. Amino acids: CASSLQWTGELFF.

J is TRBJ2-5 and V is TRBV9, with TRBD2 matching over 13 bases. The J segment lost 3 bases and the V segment lost 4 bases, leaving 9 bases of the junction unmatched. This CDR3 comprises 17 residues. The germline V gene encodes CDR1 SGDLS and CDR2 YYNGEE. CDR3 DNA sequence: TGTGCCAGCAGCCCTAATCCCGGACTAGCGGGAGAAGAGACCCAGTACTTC. This sequence encodes CASSPNPGLAGEETQYF.

This clone was seen only once. The chain has TRBV6-1 and TRBJ1-5, with D possibly TRBD1 on 5 matching bases. Germline CDR1 and CDR2: MNHNS and SASEGT. V shed 2 bases and J shed 1 base, with 12 bases lying between them. The CDR3 sequence is 16 residues long. In DNA, the CDR3 is TGTGCCAGCAGTGAATGGGGGGTTTGGAGCAATCAGCCCCAGCATTTT. It specifies CASSEWGVWSNQPQHF.

In this sample, this clone turned up a few times. V and J are TRBV10-3 and TRBJ1-4; tentative D call: TRBD1 (6 bases). The CDR3 contains 13 residues. Germline CDR1 ENHRY, CDR2 SYGVKD. Trimming removed 7 bases at V and 4 bases at J, with 10 bases between. The CDR3 DNA reads TGTGCCATCAAGGCAGGGGTTAATGAAAAACTGTTTTTT. Encoded protein: CAIKAGVNEKLFF.

The gene calls are TRBV7-6 and TRBJ2-1, with 9 positions matching TRBD2. V was pared by 5 bases and J by 3 bases, with 11 bases of the junction left unmatched. The V gene's germline CDR1 is SGHVS and CDR2 FNYEAQ. The CDR3 contains 17 residues. CDR3 sequence: CASSRDTLAGYYNEQFF. CDR3 DNA sequence: TGTGCCAGCAGCCGGGACACCCTAGCGGGGTACTACAATGAGCAGTTCTTC.

In its sample, this clone was seen once. CDR3: CASSLDWGQGQSHYGYTF. The CDR3 DNA is TGTGCCAGCAGCTTGGATTGGGGCCAGGGGCAATCACACTATGGCTACACCTTC. The J gene is TRBJ1-2, the V gene TRBV5-5; maybe TRBD1 (6 bases). The germline CDR1 and CDR2 sequences are SGHKS and YYEKEE (reference sequence). The CDR3 is 18 amino acids. V lost 0 bases, J lost 3 bases, and 21 bases lay in between.

V and J are TRBV3-1 (or the pseudogene TRBV3-2) and TRBJ2-7; TRBD2 matches at 8 bases. The CDR3 is 16 residues long. V was clipped by 4 bases and J by 3 bases; unmatched bases: 11. Looked up from germline, CDR1 is LGHDT and CDR2 is YNNKEL (reference sequence). The CDR3 nucleotides read TGTGCCAGCAGCCCCCCCGGGGGGGTATTGGGCTACGAGCAGTACTTC. Translated, it gives CASSPPGGVLGYEQYF.